Given below is one T cell receptor beta chain in context. Germline loops: CDR1 SGHKS, CDR2 YYEKEE (reference sequence). CDR3 size: 16 residues. Germline trimming cut 4 bases from V and 0 bases from J; bases unmatched to any gene: 8. As originally analysed: Quantification of nucleated cells was approximated via reference gene primer amplification. Sequencing was performed with immunoSEQ multiplex PCR; in TCRdb, only in-frame clones are kept and a portion is missing. Clonal size and the V and J genes are those of that table, whereas D and trimming came from the DNA. The sample consists of about 280,000 clones, 70% to 90% of them appearing once. The source of the sample is a study of blood T cell repertoires in COVID-19. About the research overall: From the United States, Italy and Spain came samples of acute and convalescent COVID-19.

Donors were grouped by their self-reported clinical history. The receptor was isolated from a woman in her 30s who had recovered from COVID-19. Sequencing used PBMCs or T cells enriched from blood (not recorded which). This sequence joins TRBV5-5 and TRBJ1-1; 8 bases map to TRBD1. CDR3 residues: CASSPRDRSLNTEAFF. The CDR3 DNA follows: TGTGCCAGCAGCCCAAGGGACAGGTCCCTGAACACTGAAGCTTTCTTT.